This passage covers 7 T cell receptor beta chains from one sample sequenced in a study of blood T cell repertoires in COVID-19. Sequencing was performed with immunoSEQ multiplex PCR; in TCRdb, only in-frame clones are kept and a portion is missing. The sample carries hundreds of thousands of clones, about nine tenths recorded once. Sequencing was carried out using peripheral blood. Receptors were obtained from a man aged 50 to 59 with COVID-19, enrolled during active disease.

This clone was observed a handful of times. The CDR3 here is CASSQQGDTEAFF. The CDR3 coding sequence is TGTGCCAGCAGTCAACAGGGGGACACTGAAGCTTTCTTT. This chain joins TRBV6-1 and TRBJ1-1, with TRBD1 matching 8 bases. V shed 5 bases and J 3 bases; nucleotides not matched to a gene: 2. In germline, CDR1 is MNHNS, CDR2 SASEGT. This CDR3 comprises 13 residues.

V usage is TRBV5-6 and J usage is TRBJ2-5; weak D call: TRBD1 (6 bases). The CDR3 runs to 13 residues. The V gene lost 2 bases and the J gene lost 5 bases, with 10 bases spanning the gap. CDR1 SGHDT and CDR2 YYEEEE come from the germline V gene. This CDR3 is CASSFQGMETQYF. The CDR3, as DNA: TGTGCCAGCAGCTTTCAGGGGATGGAGACCCAGTACTTC. The whole variable domain, filled in from reference TRBV5-6 and TRBJ2-5, reads DAGVTQSPTHLIKTRGQQVTLRCSPKSGHDTVSWYQQALGQGPQFIFQYYEEEERQRGNFPDRFSGHQFPNYSSELNVNALLLGDSALYLCASSFQGMETQYFGPGTRLLVL.

The count of this clone is one. This chain uses TRBV5-5 with TRBJ1-5; TRBD1 is a possible D gene (6 bases). Trimming pared 2 bases from V and 5 bases from J, leaving 11 bases between. The CDR3 consists of 14 residues. The germline CDR1 and CDR2 sequences are SGHKS and YYEKEE (reference sequence). The DNA for the CDR3 is TGTGCCAGCAGCTTAGGGACACCTGATCAGCCCCAGCATTTT. Its protein is CASSLGTPDQPQHF.

In this sample, this clone turned up once. The chain has TRBV6-5 and TRBJ1-3; D is unresolved. This CDR3 spans 15 amino acids. V lost 2 bases and J 4 bases, leaving 12 bases between the germline ends. Per the germline V gene, CDR1 is MNHEY and CDR2 is SVGAGI. The CDR3: CASSYKVVGGNTIYF. As DNA, the CDR3 is TGTGCCAGCAGTTACAAGGTGGTCGGGGGAAACACCATATATTTT.

V is TRBV3-1 (or the pseudogene TRBV3-2) and J is TRBJ2-2; TRBD1 matches 11 bases. The germline V gene encodes CDR1 LGHDT and CDR2 YNNKEL (reference sequence). V lost 4 bases and J lost 6; bases outside the gene matches: 13. CDR3 length: 18 amino acids. The chain's CDR3 is CASSPSDRGRTIAGELFF. The CDR3, as DNA: TGTGCCAGCAGCCCCTCGGACAGGGGGCGCACTATTGCCGGGGAGCTGTTTTTT.

J is TRBJ2-7 and V is TRBV3-1 (or the pseudogene TRBV3-2); 7 nucleotides agree with TRBD2. The J segment lost 4 bases and the V segment lost 4 bases, leaving 7 bases of the junction unmatched. This CDR3 contains 14 residues. Germline assignment: CDR1 LGHDT and CDR2 YNNKEL (reference sequence). CDR3 DNA sequence: TGTGCCAGCAGCCGACTAGCTCAGCCGTACGAGCAGTACTTC. Translation: CASSRLAQPYEQYF.

The chain employs TRBV24-1 and TRBJ2-7; tentatively, D is TRBD2 (5 bases). Germline V lookup: CDR1 KGHDR, CDR2 SFDVKD. The CDR3 covers 14 residues. V gave up 9 bases and J gave up 2 bases, with 16 bases separating them. The CDR3 nucleotides read TGTGCCACCGACCCCGGGATTAGAACCTACGAGCAGTACTTC. Encoded protein: CATDPGIRTYEQYF.